This T cell receptor beta chain was sequenced during a study of cytomegalovirus exposure and HLA in healthy donors. Primers for the PCR totalled 60 Vbeta and 13 Jbeta. Using immunoSEQ multiplex PCR, the repertoire was profiled, and TCRdb retains in-frame clones only, with some absent. The sample records roughly 260,000 clones, around four fifths being singletons. In regard to this clone: The sample contains more than one DNA sequence encoding this CDR3.

Germline V gene data show CDR1 as SEHNR and CDR2 as FQNEAQ (reference sequence). The V segment lost 8 bases and the J segment 2 bases; nucleotides outside the gene matches: 4. The CDR3 extends over 14 amino acids. V usage is TRBV7-9 and J usage is TRBJ2-3; 10 positions match TRBD2. This clonotype originated in a woman aged 40 to 55 in good health and CMV-seropositive. The specimen was PBMCs. The CDR3 sequence is CASGTSGNTDTQYF. DNA for the CDR3: TGTGCCAGCGGAACTAGCGGGAACACAGATACGCAGTATTTT.